This T cell receptor (beta chain) comes out of a study of blood T cell repertoires in COVID-19. The germline V gene encodes CDR1 GTSNPN and CDR2 SVGIG (reference sequence). Trimming at V came to 5 bases and at J to 4 bases, leaving 13 bases not matched to a gene. The CDR3 spans 15 residues. The table came from immunoSEQ multiplex PCR; TCRdb's copy has only in-frame clones and leaves some out. The sample lists approximately 230,000 clones; approximately 90% were seen once. The rearrangement joins TRBV30 to TRBJ1-2; 7 nucleotides agree with TRBD1. The source material was peripheral blood. The receptor's source is a woman in her thirties with COVID-19, enrolled during active disease. The CDR3: CAWSKDGQDSYGYTF. As DNA, the CDR3 is TGTGCCTGGTCAAAAGACGGACAGGATAGCTATGGCTACACCTTC.